Each of the 2 T cell receptor beta chains below was sequenced from the same sample in a study of T cell responses to AZD1222 COVID-19 vaccine. Generated by immunoSEQ multiplex PCR, the TCRdb table keeps only in-frame clones and is missing some. Of about 160,000 clones detected, over 80% appear once; the ten largest clones hold approximately 3.9%. Here the sequenced sample was peripheral blood, taken 28 days after the second AZD1222 dose. Receptors originate from an adult who received the AZD1222 COVID-19 vaccine.

The chain carries TRBV5-1 and TRBJ1-2; 8 positions agree with TRBD1. The junction had 8 bases not matched to a gene; V was cut back by 1 base and J by 0 bases. Germline CDR1 SGHRS, CDR2 YFSETQ. The length of the CDR3 is 17 residues. CDR3 sequence (DNA): TGCGCCAGCAGCTTGATTCCCGGGACAGGTTCTAACTATGGCTACACCTTC. Amino acids: CASSLIPGTGSNYGYTF.

The rearrangement joins TRBV6-6 to TRBJ2-1; tentatively, D is TRBD1 or TRBD2 (5 bases each). The CDR3 extends over 16 amino acids. Trimming stripped 4 bases from V and 6 bases from J, with 19 bases between. The germline V gene has CDR1 MNHNY and CDR2 SVGAGI (reference sequence). CDR3 residues: CASSFLFRGSPNEQFF. The DNA for the CDR3 is TGTGCCAGCAGTTTCCTCTTTCGGGGCAGCCCCAATGAGCAGTTCTTC.